The next 23 T cell receptor beta chains were all read from a single sample in a study of blood T cell repertoires in COVID-19. Here immunoSEQ multiplex PCR was the method, and the copy in TCRdb shows in-frame clones only, minus some. The sample lists more than 100,000 clones; 89% were seen once. The specimen sequenced was peripheral blood. These receptors were taken from an older woman with acute or convalescent COVID-19.

This sequence joins TRBV29-1 and TRBJ2-6; TRBD2 agrees at 7 bases. CDR1 is SQVTM and CDR2 is ANQGSEA in the germline V gene. Trimming took 4 bases from V and 1 from J; bases not matched to a gene: 13. The CDR3 is made up of 18 amino acids. CDR3 protein: CSVVEGRGAGSGANVLTF. DNA of the CDR3: TGCAGCGTTGTAGAGGGGAGGGGCGCGGGGTCTGGGGCCAACGTCCTGACTTTC. The complete variable domain, with remaining parts taken from reference TRBV29-1 and TRBJ2-6, reads SAVISQKPSRDICQRGTSLTIQCQVDSQVTMMFWYRQQPGQSLTLIATANQGSEATYESGFVIDKFPISRPNLTFSTLTVSNMSPEDSSIYLCSVVEGRGAGSGANVLTFGAGSRLTVL.

The sample holds one count of this clone. The CDR3 here is CASSFHGGSEAFF. The CDR3 region has the DNA TGTGCCAGCAGTTTCCACGGGGGTTCTGAAGCTTTCTTT. The chain links TRBV27 to TRBJ1-1, with D possibly matching TRBD1 (5 bases). The CDR3 covers 13 residues. The germline gives CDR1 MNHEY, CDR2 SMNVEV (reference sequence). Trimming took off 3 bases at V and 6 bases at J, with 11 bases between the two ends.

A single count supports this clone. The rearrangement links TRBV11-1 to TRBJ2-3; tentatively, D is TRBD2 (5 bases). Germline CDR1 reads SGHAT; CDR2 reads FQDESV (reference sequence). The CDR3 loop spans 15 amino acids. The ends were cut back, 6 bases at V and 5 bases at J, with 18 bases in the middle. The CDR3 coding sequence is TGTGCCAGCAGTTCGGGCGGAGGAGGAATAGATACGCAGTATTTT. This sequence encodes CASSSGGGGIDTQYF.

V and J are TRBV6-5 and TRBJ2-5, with 9 nucleotides matching TRBD1. The CDR3 runs 14 residues. In germline, CDR1 is MNHEY, CDR2 SVGAGI. V trimming: 6 bases; J trimming: 6 bases; junction bases outside the gene matches: 8. This chain's CDR3 is CASSSLDRGQTQYF. The DNA of the CDR3 is TGTGCCAGCAGCTCCCTGGACAGGGGTCAGACCCAGTACTTC.

V and J are TRBV6-6 and TRBJ1-1; no definite D call. This CDR3 has 12 amino acids. V lost 5 bases and J 5 bases, leaving 9 bases between the germline ends. CDR1 and CDR2 from the germline V gene are MNHNY and SVGAGI (reference sequence). The DNA of the CDR3 is TGTGCCAGCAGTCCCGGGGAGACTGAAGCTTTCTTT. Amino acid sequence: CASSPGETEAFF.

The chain couples TRBV19 to TRBJ1-4; 9 nucleotides agree with TRBD1. The CDR3 is made up of 16 amino acids. CDR1 and CDR2 (germline): LNHDA, SQIVND (reference sequence). V was clipped by 2 bases and J by 5 bases; unmatched bases: 6. DNA of the CDR3: TGTGCCAGTAGTATAAACGTCGGGACAGGGAATGAAAAACTGTTTTTT. Protein sequence: CASSINVGTGNEKLFF.

The rearrangement links TRBV12-3 or TRBV12-4 to TRBJ1-2; 10 bases align to TRBD1. CDR3 size: 13 residues. Germline trimming cut 4 bases from V and 10 bases from J; bases unmatched to any gene: 6. The chain's CDR3 is CASSSGTGDNYTF. For the CDR3, the DNA is TGTGCCAGCAGTTCCGGGACAGGGGATAACTACACCTTC.

The chain links TRBV11-2 to TRBJ1-4; 8 bases line up with TRBD1. V trimming: 4 bases; J trimming: 2 bases; junction bases outside the gene matches: 6. The CDR3 loop spans 16 amino acids. Germline lookup yields CDR1 SGHAT and CDR2 FQNNGV. This CDR3 reads CASSYRTGLTNEKLFF. For the CDR3, the DNA is TGTGCCAGCAGCTACCGGACAGGGCTTACTAATGAAAAACTGTTTTTT.

The rearrangement links TRBV14 to TRBJ1-4; D possibly corresponds to TRBD1 (5 bases). Per germline, CDR1 SGHDN and CDR2 FVKESK. The CDR3 consists of 16 residues. V lost 0 bases and J 0 bases, leaving 8 bases between the germline ends. CDR3 bases: TGTGCCAGCAGCCAAGATGGGGGGACAACTAATGAAAAACTGTTTTTT. It encodes CASSQDGGTTNEKLFF. The full variable domain, rest sourced from reference TRBV14 and TRBJ1-4, is EAGVTQFPSHSVIEKGQTVTLRCDPISGHDNLYWYRRVMGKEIKFLLHFVKESKQDESGMPNNRFLAERTGGTYSTLKVQPAELEDSGVYFCASSQDGGTTNEKLFFGSGTQLSVL.

V is TRBV2 and J is TRBJ1-4, with 8 bases matching TRBD1. With V trimmed by 4 bases and J by 7 bases, 2 bases remained unmatched. The CDR3 spans 13 residues. In germline, CDR1 is SNHLY, CDR2 FYNNEI. The CDR3 coding sequence is TGTGCCAGCAGTGTCGGACAGGGTGAAAAACTGTTTTTT. Translation gives CASSVGQGEKLFF.

J is TRBJ1-2 and V is TRBV10-3; 9 bases map to TRBD1. The CDR3 is 13 residues long. Germline-derived CDR1 and CDR2 are ENHRY and SYGVKD. J gave up 7 bases and V 4 bases, and 4 bases lay outside the gene matches. The CDR3 loop reads CAISAGTGSGYTF. The DNA of the CDR3 is TGTGCCATCAGTGCCGGGACAGGGAGTGGCTACACCTTC.

The chain links TRBV21-1 to TRBJ2-3; the D call TRBD2 from the table was never checked on the DNA. TRBV21-1 is classified as a pseudogene. The CDR3 covers 10 residues. The CDR3 here is CASSTSTQYF. The CDR3 nucleotides read TGTGCCAGCAGCACGTCTACGCAGTATTTT.

The chain couples TRBV6-5 to TRBJ1-1; TRBD1 is a possible D gene (6 bases). Germline CDR1 reads MNHEY; CDR2 reads SVGAGI. The CDR3 is 13 residues long. V was cut by 7 bases and J by 4 bases, with 13 bases left in between. For the CDR3, the DNA is TGTGCCAGCACACGAGGGGGGGGCACTGAAGCTTTCTTT. Residues: CASTRGGGTEAFF.

The V and J genes are TRBV28 and TRBJ1-2; TRBD1 matches 8 bases. CDR3 length equals 14 residues. Trimming removed 4 bases from V and 8 bases from J; junction bases left unmatched: 9. CDR1 is MDHEN, CDR2 SYDVKM, per germline. The DNA of the CDR3 is TGTGCCAGCAGTTCCCGACAGGGGCTTTGGGGCTACACCTTC. Translation gives CASSSRQGLWGYTF.

This clone was recorded only once. V and J are TRBV4-1 and TRBJ1-4, with D perhaps TRBD1 (6 bases). Trimming stripped 1 base from V and 7 bases from J, with 13 bases between. The CDR3 runs 15 residues. Germline CDR1 MGHRA, CDR2 YSYEKL. CDR3 in amino acids: CASSQADRIAEKLFF. CDR3 in DNA: TGCGCCAGCAGCCAAGCCGACAGGATAGCTGAAAAACTGTTTTTT.

In DNA, the CDR3 is TGTGCCAGCAGCCCTGACAGGGTGAAAAACATTCAGTACTTC. Its translation: CASSPDRVKNIQYF. This sequence joins TRBV27 and TRBJ2-4, with 7 bases aligning to TRBD1. The junction had 6 bases not matched to a gene; V was cut back by 6 bases and J by 4 bases. From germline, CDR1 is MNHEY and CDR2 SMNVEV (reference sequence). This CDR3 has 14 residues.

The chain links TRBV4-2 to TRBJ2-7; no clear D. The CDR3 is made up of 15 amino acids. V was shortened by 0 bases and J by 0 bases, with 9 bases between the two germline ends. Germline V lookup: CDR1 LGHNA, CDR2 YNFKEQ. CDR3 in DNA: TGTGCCAGCAGCCAAGAACTAACGGACTCCTACGAGCAGTACTTC. This codes for CASSQELTDSYEQYF.

This clone was picked up a small number of times. The chain is built from TRBV9 and TRBJ2-5; 9 bases agree with TRBD2. CDR1 SGDLS and CDR2 YYNGEE come from the germline V gene. The CDR3 is 15 amino acids. Unmatched junction bases numbered 3, after V lost 2 bases and J lost 1 base. The CDR3 DNA sequence: TGTGCCAGCAGCGTTAGCGGGAGTCTCCAAGAGACCCAGTACTTC. This codes for CASSVSGSLQETQYF.

J is TRBJ2-1 and V is TRBV3-1 (or the pseudogene TRBV3-2); 9 positions match TRBD2. Germline V lookup: CDR1 LGHDT, CDR2 YNNKEL (reference sequence). The V segment lost 4 bases and the J segment 12 bases; nucleotides outside the gene matches: 16. This CDR3 is built from 16 residues. In DNA, the CDR3 is TGTGCCAGCAGCCCCACTGTGGTTAGCGGGAGTGGGGGGCAGTTCTTC. Translation gives CASSPTVVSGSGGQFF.

The V gene is TRBV15, the J gene TRBJ1-2; D unclear. The CDR3 is 14 residues long. Trimming took 5 bases from V and 4 from J, leaving 14 bases between them. CDR1 and CDR2 (germline): LNHNV, YYDKDF (reference sequence). The chain's CDR3 is CATSQADPGYGYTF. CDR3 in DNA: TGTGCCACCAGCCAAGCGGACCCGGGCTATGGCTACACCTTC.

This chain joins TRBV19 and TRBJ1-2, with 7 bases identical to TRBD1. The germline gives CDR1 LNHDA, CDR2 SQIVND (reference sequence). Trimming at V came to 7 bases and at J to 4 bases, leaving 6 bases not matched to a gene. The CDR3 is made up of 13 amino acids. In nucleotides, the CDR3 is TGTGCCAGTACCGGGACAGAAGCCTATGGCTACACCTTC. Protein product: CASTGTEAYGYTF.

This chain joins TRBV29-1 and TRBJ2-2; no reliable D call. Deletions cut 4 bases from V and 1 base from J, with 13 bases between. The CDR3 contains 15 residues. The V gene's germline CDR1 is SQVTM and CDR2 ANQGSEA. The chain's CDR3 is CSVGFPDKNTGELFF. The CDR3 DNA reads TGCAGCGTTGGGTTTCCAGATAAGAACACCGGGGAGCTGTTTTTT.

The chain uses TRBV5-1 and TRBJ1-1, with TRBD1 matching 7 bases. This CDR3 has 12 residues. Germline trimming cut 1 base from V and 8 bases from J; bases unmatched to any gene: 2. Looked up from germline, CDR1 is SGHRS and CDR2 is YFSETQ. The CDR3 reads CASSLTGVEAFF. The CDR3 DNA sequence: TGCGCCAGCAGCTTGACAGGGGTAGAAGCTTTCTTT. The full variable domain, its missing parts supplied by reference TRBV5-1 and TRBJ1-1, is KAGVTQTPRYLIKTRGQQVTLSCSPISGHRSVSWYQQTPGQGLQFLFEYFSETQRNKGNFPGRFSGRQFSNSRSEMNVSTLELGDSALYLCASSLTGVEAFFGQGTRLTVV.